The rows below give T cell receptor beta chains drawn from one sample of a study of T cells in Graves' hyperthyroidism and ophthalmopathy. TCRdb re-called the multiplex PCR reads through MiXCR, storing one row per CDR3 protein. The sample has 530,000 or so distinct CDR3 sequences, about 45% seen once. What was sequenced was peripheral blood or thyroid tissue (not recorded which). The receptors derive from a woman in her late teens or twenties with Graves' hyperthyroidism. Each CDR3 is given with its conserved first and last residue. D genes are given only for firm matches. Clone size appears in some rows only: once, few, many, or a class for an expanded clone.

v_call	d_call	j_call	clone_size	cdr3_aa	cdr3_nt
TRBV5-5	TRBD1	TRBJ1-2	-	CACNPGQGGGYTF	TGTGCCTGCAATCCGGGACAGGGAGGAGGCTACACCTTC
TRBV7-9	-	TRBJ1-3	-	CASSPGGGLSGNTIYF	TGTGCCAGCAGCCCCGGTGGGGGGCTCTCTGGAAACACCATATATTTT
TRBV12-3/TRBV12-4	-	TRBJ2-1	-	CASTSSFSGNEQFF	TGTGCCAGCACCTCGAGCTTTTCAGGCAATGAGCAGTTCTTC
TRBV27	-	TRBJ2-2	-	CASSFARTGELFF	TGTGCCAGCAGTTTCGCGCGAACGGGGGAGCTGTTTTTT
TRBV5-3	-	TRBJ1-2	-	CASSHSSGDWNYGYTF	TGTGCCAGCAGCCATTCTAGCGGGGATTGGAACTATGGCTACACCTTC
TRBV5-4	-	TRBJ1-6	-	CASRPRGGYDSPLHF	TGTGCCAGCAGACCGAGGGGGGGCTACGATTCACCCCTCCACTTT
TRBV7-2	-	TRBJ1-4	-	CASSLVAGSSERLFF	TGTGCCAGCAGCTTAGTGGCAGGGAGTAGTGAAAGACTGTTTTTT
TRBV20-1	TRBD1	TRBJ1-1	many	CSAPVQGADTEAFF	TGCAGTGCTCCCGTACAGGGGGCGGATACTGAAGCTTTCTTT
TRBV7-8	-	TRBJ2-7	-	CASSLVGQGPGREQYF	TGTGCCAGCAGCTTAGTCGGGCAAGGGCCAGGGCGCGAGCAGTACTTC
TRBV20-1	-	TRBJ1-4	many	CSARSSSVNEKLFF	TGCAGTGCTAGATCGAGTAGCGTTAATGAAAAACTGTTTTTT
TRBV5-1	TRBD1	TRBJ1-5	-	CASDGQGGQPQHF	TGCGCCAGCGACGGACAGGGCGGACAGCCCCAGCATTTT
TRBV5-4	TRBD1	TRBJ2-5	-	CASSLGTGGTQYF	TGTGCCAGCAGCCTGGGGACAGGCGGGACCCAGTACTTC
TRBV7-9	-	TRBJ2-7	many	CASSFGIEQYF	TGTGCCAGCAGCTTCGGTATCGAGCAGTACTTC
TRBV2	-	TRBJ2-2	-	CASSALRGANTGELFF	TGTGCCAGCAGTGCGTTACGGGGTGCGAACACCGGGGAGCTTTTTTTT
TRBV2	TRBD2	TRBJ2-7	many	CASSVQREEPEQYF	TGTGCCAGCAGTGTTCAGCGGGAGGAACCCGAGCAGTACTTC
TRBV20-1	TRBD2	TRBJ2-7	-	CSARGLAGGSSYNEQYF	TGCAGTGCTAGAGGACTAGCGGGAGGGAGCTCCTACAATGAGCAGTACTTC
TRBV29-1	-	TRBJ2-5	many	CSVAWGTQYF	TGCAGCGTTGCTTGGGGAACGCAGTACTTC
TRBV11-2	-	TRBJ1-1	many	CASSLGTLGEAFF	TGTGCCAGCAGCTTAGGAACGTTGGGTGAAGCTTTCTTT
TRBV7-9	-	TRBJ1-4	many	CASSPSEKLFF	TGTGCCAGCAGCCCCAGCGAAAAACTGTTTTTT
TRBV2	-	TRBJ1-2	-	CASSESQGGYTF	TGTGCCAGCAGTGAAAGCCAAGGAGGCTACACCTTC
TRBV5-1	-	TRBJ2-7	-	CASSIDKNSYEQYF	TGCGCCAGCAGCATTGACAAGAACTCCTACGAGCAGTACTTC
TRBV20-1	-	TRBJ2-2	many	CSARDLADTGELFF	TGCAGTGCTAGAGATCTCGCAGACACCGGGGAGCTGTTTTTT
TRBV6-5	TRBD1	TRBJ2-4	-	CARLRTGGAKNIQYF	TGTGCCAGACTTAGGACAGGGGGAGCCAAAAACATTCAGTACTTC
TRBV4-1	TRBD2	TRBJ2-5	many	CASSQAVAGGSETQYF	TGCGCCAGCAGCCAAGCGGTAGCGGGAGGCTCGGAGACCCAGTACTTC
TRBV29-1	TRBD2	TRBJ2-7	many	CSVGSLGLAGYLYEQYF	TGCAGCGTCGGGTCATTAGGACTAGCGGGATATCTCTACGAGCAGTACTTC
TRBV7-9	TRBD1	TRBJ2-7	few	CASSSGTGVYEQYF	TGTGCCAGCAGCTCCGGGACAGGAGTCTACGAGCAGTACTTC
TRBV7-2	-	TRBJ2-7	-	CASSLWIAGDYEQYF	TGCGCCAGCAGCTTATGGATAGCCGGGGACTACGAGCAGTACTTC
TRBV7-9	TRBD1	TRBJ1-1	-	CASSYLTGLGYNEAFF	TGTGCCAGCAGCTATCTGACAGGGCTTGGGTACAATGAAGCTTTCTTT
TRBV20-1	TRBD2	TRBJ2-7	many	CSANLAVSYEQYF	TGCAGTGCTAATCTAGCGGTCTCCTACGAGCAGTACTTC
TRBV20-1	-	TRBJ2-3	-	CSASAQSLRSTDTQYF	TGCAGTGCTAGTGCACAGTCCCTCCGTAGCACAGATACGCAGTATTTT
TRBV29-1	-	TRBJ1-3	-	CSVGTTGNTIYF	TGCAGCGTTGGGACAACTGGAAACACCATATATTTT
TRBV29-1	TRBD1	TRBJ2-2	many	CSVLMPGQGSLTGELFF	TGCAGTGTATTAATGCCGGGACAGGGTTCGCTCACCGGGGAGCTGTTTTTT
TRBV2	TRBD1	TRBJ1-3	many	CASSRTGSSGNTIYF	TGTGCCAGCAGCAGGACAGGTTCTTCTGGAAACACCATATATTTT
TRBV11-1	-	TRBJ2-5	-	CASLATSFQETQYF	TGTGCCAGCTTGGCTACTAGCTTCCAAGAGACCCAGTACTTC
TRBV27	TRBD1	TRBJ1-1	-	CASSTTGLSAFF	TGTGCCAGCAGTACGACAGGGTTGTCGGCTTTCTTT
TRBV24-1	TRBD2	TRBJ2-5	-	CATSDFWREQYRETQYF	TGTGCCACCAGTGATTTTTGGCGGGAGCAATATCGAGAGACCCAGTACTTC
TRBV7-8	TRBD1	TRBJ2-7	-	CASSLEGAKQYF	TGTGCCAGCAGCTTAGAGGGGGCAAAGCAGTACTTC
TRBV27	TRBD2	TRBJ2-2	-	CASSSAGVLTGELFF	TGTGCCAGCAGTTCGGCGGGAGTATTGACCGGGGAGCTGTTTTTT
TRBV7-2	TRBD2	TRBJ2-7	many	CASSSPGLAGVGQYF	TGTGCCAGCAGCTCACCGGGACTAGCGGGAGTGGGGCAGTACTTC
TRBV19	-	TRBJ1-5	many	CASSITGSSNQPQHF	TGTGCCAGTAGTATTACGGGAAGTAGCAATCAGCCCCAGCATTTT
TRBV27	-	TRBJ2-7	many	CASSVHTPPYEQYF	TGTGCCAGCAGCGTACACACTCCCCCCTACGAGCAGTACTTC
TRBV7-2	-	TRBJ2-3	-	CASSGFRLYTDTQYF	TGTGCCAGCAGCGGGTTTCGGCTTTACACAGATACGCAGTATTTT
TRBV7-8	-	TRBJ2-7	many	CASSPPGETGPEQYF	TGTGCCAGCAGCCCGCCGGGAGAAACGGGCCCCGAGCAGTACTTC
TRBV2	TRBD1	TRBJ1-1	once	CASSRDRGAEAFF	TGTGCCAGCAGCCGGGACAGGGGAGCTGAAGCTTTCTTT
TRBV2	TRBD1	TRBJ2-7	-	CASSARTGSYEQYF	TGTGCCAGCAGTGCAAGGACAGGGAGCTACGAGCAGTACTTC
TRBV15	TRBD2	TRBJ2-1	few	CATSHAGGLAGGNEQFF	TGTGCCACCAGCCACGCCGGAGGGCTAGCGGGAGGCAATGAGCAGTTCTTC
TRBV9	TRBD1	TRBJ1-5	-	CASNQGGRGRQPQHF	TGTGCCAGCAACCAAGGGGGCAGGGGACGGCAGCCCCAGCATTTT
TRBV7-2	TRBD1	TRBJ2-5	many	CASSTLRPGQGATETQYF	TGTGCCAGCAGCACCCTTCGACCGGGACAGGGGGCGACGGAGACCCAGTACTTC
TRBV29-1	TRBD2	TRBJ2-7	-	CSVTGLAGVGEQYF	TGCAGCGTAACCGGACTAGCGGGAGTAGGAGAGCAGTACTTC
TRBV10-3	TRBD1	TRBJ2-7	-	CATMEGGQSTEALYF	TGTGCCACGATGGAAGGGGGCCAGTCGACTGAAGCTTTATACTTC
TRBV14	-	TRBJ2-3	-	CASSQESGLSTDTQYF	TGTGCCAGCAGCCAAGAAAGCGGGCTTAGCACAGATACGCAGTATTTT
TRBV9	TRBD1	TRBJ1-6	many	CASSARTGQGSPLHF	TGTGCCAGCAGCGCTCGGACAGGGCAGGGTTCACCCCTCCACTTT
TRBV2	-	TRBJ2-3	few	CASSERRQRMRENTQYF	TGTGCCAGCAGTGAAAGGAGACAAAGGATGAGAGAGAATACGCAGTATTTT
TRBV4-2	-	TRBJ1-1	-	CASSQDGRINTEAFF	TGTGCCAGCAGCCAAGATGGTAGGATTAACACTGAAGCTTTCTTT